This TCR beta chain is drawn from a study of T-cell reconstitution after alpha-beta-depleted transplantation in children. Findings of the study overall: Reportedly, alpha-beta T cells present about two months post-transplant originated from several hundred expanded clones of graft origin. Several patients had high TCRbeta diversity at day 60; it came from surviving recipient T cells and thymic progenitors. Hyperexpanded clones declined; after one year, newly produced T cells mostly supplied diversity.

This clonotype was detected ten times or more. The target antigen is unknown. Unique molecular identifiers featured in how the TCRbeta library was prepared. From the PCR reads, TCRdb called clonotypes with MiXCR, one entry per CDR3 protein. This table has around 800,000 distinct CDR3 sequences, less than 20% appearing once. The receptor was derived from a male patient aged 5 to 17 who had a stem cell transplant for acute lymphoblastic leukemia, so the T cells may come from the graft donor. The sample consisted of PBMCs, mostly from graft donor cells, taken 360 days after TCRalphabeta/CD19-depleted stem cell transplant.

The CDR3 reads CASRGDRSSYEQYF. DNA of the CDR3: TGTGCCAGCAGAGGGGACAGGAGCTCCTACGAGCAGTACTTC. The rearrangement joins TRBV3-1 to TRBJ2-7, with 8 bases aligning to TRBD1. V lost 6 bases and J lost 0; bases outside the gene matches: 4. CDR1 and CDR2 from the germline V gene are LGHDT and YNNKEL (reference sequence). This CDR3 contains 14 residues.